One T cell receptor (beta chain) is described in this entry. Its antigen is unknown. Of the isolated RNA, all was reverse transcribed, and so the sequenced material was expressed TCRB transcripts. Here immunoSEQ multiplex PCR was the method, and the copy in TCRdb shows in-frame clones only, minus some. The profile covers under 300,000 clones, with 16% appearing a single time and 0.085% taken by the ten largest. With 3 bases removed from V and 0 bases from J, the gap between germline ends came to 22 bases. Germline CDR1 and CDR2: SGHRS and YFSETQ. The length of the CDR3 is 20 residues. Heparinised blood was drawn once per donor, averaging roughly 0.11 L. All sorted populations exceeded 95% purity. The record originates from a study of beta chain features in type 1 diabetes. In the study overall: There were 107,917,701 sorted cells examined across all samples.

Points from the study as a whole: Across all four CD4+ subsets, people with type 1 diabetes showed modestly shorter TCRB CDR3s.

The sample consisted of naive CD4+ T cells from blood. The source of this sequence is a man between 25 and 39 years old with type 1 diabetes. The V gene is TRBV5-1, the J gene TRBJ2-6; D possibly corresponds to TRBD1 (6 bases). The CDR3 DNA sequence: TGCGCCAGCAGCTCGTTTATAAGCCGACAGGTACTCTCTGGGGCCAACGTCCTGACTTTC. The encoded protein is CASSSFISRQVLSGANVLTF.